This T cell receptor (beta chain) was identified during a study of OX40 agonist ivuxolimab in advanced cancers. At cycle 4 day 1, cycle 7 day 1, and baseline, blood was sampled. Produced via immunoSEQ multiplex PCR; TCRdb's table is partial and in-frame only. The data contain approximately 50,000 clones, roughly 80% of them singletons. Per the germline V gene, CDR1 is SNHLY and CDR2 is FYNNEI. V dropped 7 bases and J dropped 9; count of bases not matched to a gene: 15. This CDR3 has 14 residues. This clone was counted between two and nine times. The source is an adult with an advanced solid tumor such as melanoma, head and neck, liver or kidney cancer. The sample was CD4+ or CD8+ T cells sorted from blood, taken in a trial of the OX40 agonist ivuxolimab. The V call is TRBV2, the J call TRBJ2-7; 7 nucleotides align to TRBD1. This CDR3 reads CASKGAGTFVRQYF. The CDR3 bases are TGTGCCAGCAAGGGGGCGGGTACTTTCGTAAGGCAGTACTTC.